Presented here are 5 T cell receptor beta chains from one specimen sequenced in a study of T cells in Graves' hyperthyroidism and ophthalmopathy. It was RNA transcripts that yielded the amplified TCR beta CDR3 regions. First-round RT-PCR of the TCR CDR3 relied on the HTBI primer set. TCRdb processed the multiplex PCR reads anew with MiXCR; each CDR3 protein has one entry. Here the sample spans approximately 640,000 distinct CDR3 sequences, about 45% being singletons. Sequenced: peripheral blood or thyroid tissue (not recorded which). The receptors derive from an adult man with Graves' disease, either hyperthyroidism or ophthalmopathy (not recorded which).

DNA of the CDR3: TGTGCCAGTAGTCTTGGACTAGCGGGAGGGGAGCTGTTTTTT. This sequence encodes CASSLGLAGGELFF. This chain joins TRBV19 and TRBJ2-2; TRBD2 matches 12 bases. The J segment lost 8 bases and the V segment lost 5 bases, leaving 3 bases of the junction unmatched. From germline, CDR1 is LNHDA and CDR2 SQIVND (reference sequence). The CDR3 has 14 residues.

The J gene is TRBJ1-4, the V gene TRBV29-1; perhaps TRBD1 as D (5 bases). The germline V gene encodes CDR1 SQVTM and CDR2 ANQGSEA. This CDR3 is built from 12 residues. CDR3: CSAGQIDEKLFF. CDR3 bases: TGCAGTGCGGGGCAGATAGATGAAAAACTGTTTTTT.

This chain links TRBV6-9 with TRBJ1-4; D ambiguous. The CDR3 is made up of 15 amino acids. Germline V gives CDR1 MNHGY, CDR2 SVAAGI. V was trimmed by 2 bases and J by 2 bases, leaving 9 bases between them. CDR3 in amino acids: CASSYGSTTNEKLFF. In nucleotides, the CDR3 is TGTGCCAGCAGTTATGGGTCTACGACTAATGAAAAACTGTTTTTT.

This clonotype showed up just a few times. This chain joins TRBV9 and TRBJ2-5, with 8 positions matching TRBD2. This CDR3 spans 16 amino acids. Germline lookup yields CDR1 SGDLS and CDR2 YYNGEE. Trimming took 2 bases from V and 1 from J; bases not matched to a gene: 7. The CDR3 nucleotides are TGTGCCAGCAGCGTTGGTAGCGGGAATTTCCAAGAGACCCAGTACTTC. The encoded protein is CASSVGSGNFQETQYF.

The rearrangement joins TRBV2 to TRBJ2-7, with 10 positions matching TRBD1. The CDR3 covers 15 residues. V lost 7 bases to trimming and J lost 2 bases; unmatched junction nucleotides: 8. Germline CDR1 and CDR2: SNHLY and FYNNEI. The CDR3 DNA is TGTGCCAGCACTCCCGGACAGGGGGTACCCTACGAGCAGTACTTC. Translation: CASTPGQGVPYEQYF.